The 21 T cell receptor beta chains in this list originate from one sample, sequenced in a study of cytomegalovirus exposure and HLA in healthy donors. Both 60 Vbeta primers and 13 Jbeta primers went into the PCR. The repertoire was sequenced with immunoSEQ multiplex PCR; TCRdb's copy has only in-frame clones and lacks some. Found here are over 150,000 clones, over 70% of them singletons; the top ten hold roughly 4.7%. Material for sequencing was PBMCs. These receptors were collected from a young man in good health and CMV-seronegative.

This clone showed up just a few times. This chain uses TRBV10-3 with TRBJ2-1, with 9 bases matching TRBD2. The CDR3 covers 13 residues. V lost 9 bases, J lost 8 bases, and 8 bases stayed unmatched. The germline CDR1 and CDR2 sequences are ENHRY and SYGVKD. The CDR3 spells CAITLAGTYEQFF. The CDR3 DNA reads TGTGCCATTACCCTAGCGGGAACATATGAGCAGTTCTTC.

This clone was seen only a few times. V and J are TRBV11-2 and TRBJ2-7; the D gene is possibly TRBD1 (5 bases). The CDR3 sequence is 16 residues long. Per the germline V gene, CDR1 is SGHAT and CDR2 is FQNNGV. Trimming removed 3 bases at V and 5 bases at J, with 20 bases between. The CDR3 region is CASSLGYSIQGHEQYF. The CDR3, as DNA: TGTGCCAGCAGCTTGGGCTACAGCATTCAGGGTCACGAGCAGTACTTC.

The chain is built from TRBV9 and TRBJ2-2; D call uncertain. V was trimmed by 1 base and J by 4 bases, leaving 5 bases between them. The CDR3 runs to 13 residues. Germline assignment: CDR1 SGDLS and CDR2 YYNGEE. Written as DNA, the CDR3 is TGTGCCAGCAGCGTAAGGAGCACCGGGGAGCTGTTTTTT. Translated, it gives CASSVRSTGELFF.

This clone was seen a single time. The gene calls are TRBV9 and TRBJ1-1; D remains ambiguous. Trimming shortened V by 0 bases and J by 7 bases, and 10 bases separated the two germline ends. CDR1 is SGDLS and CDR2 is YYNGEE in the germline V gene. CDR3 length: 13 residues. The CDR3, as DNA: TGTGCCAGCAGCGTAGGGGCAGCGGGTGAAGCTTTCTTT. This codes for CASSVGAAGEAFF.

A single count supports this clone. The V call is TRBV4-2, the J call TRBJ2-1; tentatively, D is TRBD2 (6 bases). From germline, CDR1 is LGHNA and CDR2 YNFKEQ. This CDR3 is 14 amino acids long. V was trimmed by 4 bases and J by 0 bases, leaving 7 bases between them. The CDR3 reads CASSRAGSYNEQFF. In DNA form, the CDR3 reads TGTGCCAGCAGCCGAGCGGGCTCCTACAATGAGCAGTTCTTC.

The V call is TRBV29-1, the J call TRBJ2-1; no clear D gene. The V gene's germline CDR1 is SQVTM and CDR2 ANQGSEA. The CDR3 sequence is 11 residues long. V lost 6 bases and J lost 2, with 5 bases in between. CDR3: CSVPAYNEQFF. The DNA for the CDR3 is TGCAGCGTCCCAGCCTACAATGAGCAGTTCTTC.

The CDR3 DNA follows: TGCGCCAGCAGTTTTATTACTAGGGGACAGCTCATTAACTATGGCTACACCTTC. Protein product: CASSFITRGQLINYGYTF. J is TRBJ1-2 and V is TRBV5-1; 7 nucleotides line up with TRBD1. The CDR3 sequence is 18 residues long. Germline V lookup: CDR1 SGHRS, CDR2 YFSETQ. V dropped 5 bases and J dropped 1; count of bases not matched to a gene: 17.

The gene calls are TRBV28 and TRBJ2-7, with 9 positions matching TRBD1. CDR3 size: 14 residues. V gave up 4 bases and J gave up 2 bases; unmatched junction bases: 3. The germline V gene has CDR1 MDHEN and CDR2 SYDVKM. The CDR3 DNA reads TGTGCCAGCAGTTGGACAGGGGTAACCTACGAGCAGTACTTC. This encodes CASSWTGVTYEQYF.

The CDR3 is CASSLGWGAGTDTQYF. Here the CDR3 DNA reads TGTGCCAGCAGTTTAGGTTGGGGAGCTGGAACAGATACGCAGTATTTT. This rearrangement joins TRBV27 to TRBJ2-3, with D tentatively TRBD2 (5 bases). This CDR3 is 16 amino acids long. Germline V lookup: CDR1 MNHEY, CDR2 SMNVEV (reference sequence). Trimming pared 2 bases from V and 3 bases from J, leaving 15 bases between.

The chain recombines TRBV4-2 with TRBJ2-1; TRBD2 agrees at 7 bases. Germline values: CDR1 LGHNA, CDR2 YNFKEQ. V lost 0 bases, J lost 7 bases, and 12 bases stayed unmatched. CDR3 length: 17 residues. CDR3 sequence reads: CASSQEGEGGPRNEQFF. CDR3 DNA: TGTGCCAGCAGCCAAGAGGGCGAGGGAGGGCCTAGAAATGAGCAGTTCTTC.

The chain employs TRBV6-1 and TRBJ2-3; TRBD2 is a possible D gene (6 bases). CDR3 length: 14 amino acids. Between the trimmed V and J ends, which lost 6 bases and 0 bases, there was a span of 10 bases. CDR1 and CDR2 (germline): MNHNS, SASEGT. CDR3 sequence (DNA): TGTGCCAGCAGCTTGACTAGAAGCACAGATACGCAGTATTTT. Its translation: CASSLTRSTDTQYF.

CDR3: CASSLASGVGYNEQFF. Written as DNA, the CDR3 is TGTGCCAGCAGCTTAGCTAGCGGGGTCGGATACAATGAGCAGTTCTTC. V and J are TRBV5-4 and TRBJ2-1; the match to TRBD2 covers 9 bases. There are 16 residues in the CDR3. Per the germline V gene, CDR1 is SGHNT and CDR2 is YYREEE (reference sequence). V shed 2 bases and J 4 bases; nucleotides not matched to a gene: 7. Full variable domain (missing parts from reference TRBV5-4 and TRBJ2-1): ETGVTQSPTHLIKTRGQQVTLRCSSQSGHNTVSWYQQALGQGPQFIFQYYREEENGRGNFPPRFSGLQFPNYSSELNVNALELDDSALYLCASSLASGVGYNEQFFGPGTRLTVL.

In this sample, this clone turned up a few times. The chain employs TRBV27 and TRBJ1-6; 9 bases are shared with TRBD1. Germline V gene data show CDR1 as MNHEY and CDR2 as SMNVEV (reference sequence). Germline trimming cut 4 bases from V and 5 bases from J; bases unmatched to any gene: 3. This CDR3 spans 15 amino acids. The CDR3 nucleotides are TGTGCCAGCAGTTGGGGGGACAGGGATAATTCACCCCTCCACTTT. Protein sequence: CASSWGDRDNSPLHF.

J is TRBJ2-3 and V is TRBV6-5; 8 bases agree with TRBD2. This CDR3 has 14 amino acids. The germline gives CDR1 MNHEY, CDR2 SVGAGI. V lost 7 bases, J lost 2 bases, and 5 bases stayed unmatched. The CDR3 DNA is TGTGCCAGCACCCTTAGCGGGGACACAGATACGCAGTATTTT. Its translation is CASTLSGDTDTQYF.

J is TRBJ2-1 and V is TRBV29-1, with TRBD2 identical over 7 bases. Trimming cost V 7 bases and J 9 bases; bases outside gene matches: 9. The length of the CDR3 is 12 residues. The germline V gene encodes CDR1 SQVTM and CDR2 ANQGSEA. The CDR3 here is CSANGLGAEQFF. The CDR3 DNA follows: TGCAGCGCTAATGGACTAGGGGCTGAGCAGTTCTTC.

V gene TRBV10-3 combines with J gene TRBJ2-2; unclear D gene. The CDR3 covers 12 residues. Germline CDR1 ENHRY, CDR2 SYGVKD. Trimming took off 7 bases at V and 0 bases at J, with 3 bases between the two ends. The DNA of the CDR3 is TGTGCCATCACCGCGAACACCGGGGAGCTGTTTTTT. Amino acid sequence: CAITANTGELFF.

The chain combines TRBV6-5 with TRBJ2-7, with 8 bases matching TRBD2. In germline, CDR1 is MNHEY, CDR2 SVGAGI. The CDR3 has 15 amino acids. V was clipped by 0 bases and J by 6 bases; unmatched bases: 7. CDR3 DNA: TGTGCCAGCAGTTACTCGAACGGGAGGGAGGGCGAGCAGTACTTC. This gives the protein CASSYSNGREGEQYF.

The CDR3 sequence is CASSVWDSPTDTQYF. As DNA, the CDR3 is TGTGCCAGCAGCGTATGGGACTCCCCCACAGATACGCAGTATTTT. The V call is TRBV9, the J call TRBJ2-3, with a tentative D call TRBD2 (6 bases). Germline V CDR1 and CDR2: SGDLS, YYNGEE. The CDR3 is made up of 15 amino acids. V shed 1 base and J shed 2 bases, with 11 bases lying between them.

The chain has TRBV6-4 and TRBJ1-1; D is ambiguous. This CDR3 is 14 amino acids long. Germline V gene sequence: CDR1 MRHNA, CDR2 SNTAGT. The V end lost 5 bases, the J end lost 1 base, and 11 bases lay between the germline ends. The CDR3: CASSTDSGNTEAFF. CDR3 DNA sequence: TGTGCCAGCAGTACCGATTCCGGGAACACTGAAGCTTTCTTT.

This chain uses TRBV5-1 with TRBJ2-7; 7 positions agree with TRBD2. CDR1 SGHRS and CDR2 YFSETQ come from the germline V gene. CDR3 length: 17 residues. J gave up 2 bases and V 4 bases, and 15 bases lay outside the gene matches. Here the CDR3 DNA reads TGCGCCAGCAGCCTTCATGGGAGGGGACCGCCAGCCTACGAGCAGTACTTC. Its translation: CASSLHGRGPPAYEQYF.

The DNA for the CDR3 is TGCGCCAGCAGCTTGGACGGACTACAATTCCCCAATGAGCAGTTCTTC. Its protein is CASSLDGLQFPNEQFF. The rearrangement joins TRBV5-1 to TRBJ2-1, with D maybe TRBD2 (6 bases). V was cut by 0 bases and J by 6 bases, with 16 bases left in between. This CDR3 is 16 amino acids long. Looked up from germline, CDR1 is SGHRS and CDR2 is YFSETQ.